The 21 T cell receptor beta chains below were found in one sample sequenced in a study of CD8+CD57+ T cells in acquired aplastic anemia. Genomic DNA constituted the template upon which TCR beta VDJ and CDR3 profiling was performed. TCRdb called the reads again in MiXCR, with one record for every CDR3 protein. Among about 270,000 distinct CDR3 sequences listed, approximately 79% were seen once. For sequencing, patients were chosen who had shown expansion of CD8+CD57+ cells by flow cytometry. The sequenced material came from sorted CD4+, CD8+, or CD8+CD57+ T cells (not recorded which) from PBMCs. The receptors here all came from a human donor with aplastic anemia.

This clonotype has a handful of counts. As DNA, the CDR3 is TGTGCCACCAGCAGACAGGGCCAAAATGAAAAACTGTTTTTT. This translates into CATSRQGQNEKLFF. The rearrangement joins TRBV24-1 to TRBJ1-4; 7 bases agree with TRBD1. CDR1 KGHDR and CDR2 SFDVKD come from the germline V gene. This CDR3 is built from 14 residues. Trimming removed 7 bases from V and 5 bases from J; junction bases left unmatched: 6.

Concerning this clonotype itself: Mismatch with germline at one junction end may stem from a read error. The CDR3 sequence: CASSQVRGAVTEAFF. CDR3 in DNA: TGCGCCAGCAGCCAGGTTAGGGGGGCGGTGACTGAAGCTTTCTTT. The rearrangement joins TRBV2 to TRBJ1-1; D possibly corresponds to TRBD1 (6 bases). The CDR3 runs to 15 residues. Germline V gene lookup returns CDR1 SNHLY and CDR2 FYNNEI.

This clonotype was counted only a few times. The rearrangement joins TRBV19 to TRBJ2-1; TRBD1 matches 9 bases. Germline V gene lookup returns CDR1 LNHDA and CDR2 SQIVND (reference sequence). The CDR3 has 12 residues. The chain's CDR3 is CGTGTGTHEQFF. In DNA form, the CDR3 reads TGTGGGACCGGGACAGGGACGCATGAGCAGTTCTTC. The full variable domain, its missing parts supplied by reference TRBV19 and TRBJ2-1, is DGGITQSPKYLFRKEGQNVTLSCEQNLNHDAMYWYRQDPGQGLRLIYYSQIVNDFQKGDIAEGYSVSREKKESFPLTVTSAQKNPTAFYLCGTGTGTHEQFFGPGTRLTVL.

CDR3 nucleotide sequence: TGTGCCAGCAGCTTTCAAACAGGCGGGACAGCCGTTTCCTACGAGCAGTACGTC. Its protein is CASSFQTGGTAVSYEQYV. The rearrangement uses TRBV7-9 and TRBJ2-7; the D gene is possibly TRBD1 (7 bases). Germline V CDR1 and CDR2: SEHNR, FQNEAQ (reference sequence). The CDR3 extends over 18 amino acids. V dropped 3 bases and J dropped 1 base, with 22 bases sitting between them.

This clonotype was seen more than once but under ten times. V usage is TRBV2 and J usage is TRBJ2-3, with unresolved D. V was cut by 7 bases and J by 4 bases, with 6 bases left in between. CDR1 and CDR2 (germline): SNHLY, FYNNEI. CDR3 size: 11 residues. In DNA form, the CDR3 reads TGTGCCAGCAAGGGCGCAGATACGCAGTATTTT. This gives the protein CASKGADTQYF.

The chain joins TRBV12-3 or TRBV12-4 to TRBJ1-2, with a tentative D call TRBD1 (5 bases). V lost 6 bases to trimming and J lost 9 bases, with 23 bases between them. This CDR3 has 15 amino acids. CDR3 DNA sequence: TGTGCCAGCAGCTTTACCGACCCCCGGGACTCCCGCTACACCTTC. This encodes CASSFTDPRDSRYTF.

The chain couples TRBV7-2 to TRBJ1-1; 7 nucleotides line up with TRBD1. The germline V gene encodes CDR1 SGHTA and CDR2 FQGNSA. J gave up 14 bases and V 3 bases, and 18 bases lay outside the gene matches. CDR3 length: 15 residues. This CDR3 is CASSLGQNYGYTFFF. CDR3 coding DNA: TGTGCCAGCAGCTTGGGACAGAACTATGGCTACACCTTCTTCTTT.

As concerns this clonotype: It is likely a read error, because the conserved phenylalanine at the end of the CDR3 is missing. No DNA is shown, since the ends of the CDR3 on it are uncertain; the CDR3 is the one TCRdb lists. The chain employs TRBV7-2 and TRBJ2-1; TRBD2, the D gene given by the table, was not confirmed from the DNA. The germline gives CDR1 SGHTA, CDR2 FQGNSA. The CDR3 extends over 13 residues, inclusive of both ends. The CDR3 reads CASSLGWGTSSYI.

Remarks on this clonotype: An end of the junction does not agree with germline; a read error may underlie this. The chain links TRBV19 to TRBJ2-1; D not resolved. Germline CDR1 and CDR2: LNHDA and SQIVND (reference sequence). The CDR3 spans 15 residues. CDR3 bases: TGCACTGCTACCATCGCGGATAGCTCCTACAATGAGCAGTTCTTC. Protein: CTATIADSSYNEQFF.

As for this clonotype: This CDR3 fails to terminate in the conserved phenylalanine or tryptophan, so it likely reflects a read error. It is unclear where the CDR3 begins or ends on the DNA, so no DNA is shown, and the CDR3 is as TCRdb lists it. V usage is TRBV7-2 and J usage is TRBJ2-5; the table's D call, TRBD1, was not checked against the DNA. The CDR3 is 12 residues long, ends included. Germline CDR1 SGHTA, CDR2 FQGNSA. The CDR3 spells CAGQGARETQSL.

In this sample, this clonotype turned up many times. V is TRBV10-2 and J is TRBJ1-1, with D uncertain. The CDR3 is made up of 14 amino acids. V was trimmed by 7 bases and J by 1 base, leaving 13 bases between them. Germline values: CDR1 WSHSY, CDR2 SAAADI. CDR3 DNA: TGCGCCAGCATTGTCGAAGTTGGGAACACTGAAGCTTTCTTT. It encodes CASIVEVGNTEAFF.

This rearrangement joins TRBV5-1 to TRBJ2-1, with a tentative D call TRBD1 (6 bases). Trimming shortened V by 2 bases and J by 2 bases, and 11 bases separated the two germline ends. The CDR3 runs to 15 residues. Germline V gives CDR1 SGHRS, CDR2 YFSETQ. The CDR3 DNA sequence: TGCGCCAGCAGCTTACAGGGCACAACCTACAATGAGCAGTTCTTC. Protein sequence: CASSLQGTTYNEQFF.

This chain links TRBV7-3 with TRBJ2-1, with no clear D. The CDR3 has 16 amino acids. Germline values: CDR1 SGHTA, CDR2 FQGTGA. The V and J ends lost 2 bases and 8 bases respectively, with 19 bases between them. The CDR3 reads CASSLARGGGRYEQFF. CDR3 bases: TGTGCCAGCAGCTTAGCAAGAGGCGGCGGTAGGTATGAGCAGTTCTTC. The whole variable domain, remainder taken from reference TRBV7-3 and TRBJ2-1, is GAGVSQTPSNKVTEKGKYVELRCDPISGHTALYWYRQSLGQGPEFLIYFQGTGAADDSGLPNDRFFAVRPEGSVSTLKIQRTERGDSAVYLCASSLARGGGRYEQFFGPGTRLTVL.

A word on this clonotype: It is likely a read error, because the conserved phenylalanine at the end of the CDR3 is missing. The DNA is omitted, as the CDR3 cannot be located on it reliably, and the CDR3 follows TCRdb's listing. This chain links TRBV7-6 with TRBJ2-3. CDR1 and CDR2 (germline): SGHVS, FNYEAQ. The CDR3 numbers 12 amino acids, ends counted. The CDR3 loop reads CASSVAGSANSL.

Concerning this clonotype: A junction boundary mismatches the germline segment, possibly from a read error. The chain employs TRBV7-8 and TRBJ2-1, with D perhaps matching TRBD2 (6 bases). CDR1 and CDR2 from the germline V gene are SGHVS and FQNEAQ. CDR3 length: 16 residues. The CDR3 sequence is CASSFEGGAGTHEQFF. The CDR3 nucleotides read TGCGCCAGCAGCTTTGAGGGAGGTGCCGGGACGCATGAGCAGTTCTTC.

The gene calls are TRBV12-3 or TRBV12-4 and TRBJ2-1; 8 bases agree with TRBD2. The CDR3 extends over 15 amino acids. V was clipped by 5 bases and J by 4 bases; unmatched bases: 7. The CDR3 DNA sequence: TGTGCCAGCAGTCCGACTAGCGCTGGATACAATGAGCAGTTCTTC. This translates into CASSPTSAGYNEQFF.

On this clonotype: A much more abundant neighbour one base away suggests this may be a read error. V usage is TRBV11-3 and J usage is TRBJ1-2, with 9 bases that match TRBD1. The CDR3 totals 14 residues. Germline loops: CDR1 SGHNT, CDR2 YENEEA. J was trimmed by 4 bases and V by 5 bases; bases with no gene match: 5. CDR3 residues: CASSPTGGSYGYTF. CDR3 sequence (DNA): TGTGCCAGCAGCCCCACAGGGGGCAGCTATGGCTACACCTTC. Looking up the rest from reference TRBV11-3 and TRBJ1-2 gives the full variable domain: EAGVVQSPRYKIIEKKQPVAFWCNPISGHNTLYWYLQNLGQGPELLIRYENEEAVDDSQLPKDRFSAERLKGVDSTLKIQPAELGDSAVYLCASSPTGGSYGYTFGSGTRLTVV.

The sample holds one count of this clonotype. This chain links TRBV29-1 with TRBJ2-2; 10 nucleotides align to TRBD2. Per germline, CDR1 SQVTM and CDR2 ANQGSEA. With V trimmed by 5 bases and J by 7 bases, 7 bases remained unmatched. This CDR3 has 14 amino acids. CDR3 residues: CSVRLAGALGELFF. The DNA for the CDR3 is TGCAGCGTTCGTCTAGCGGGAGCCCTCGGGGAGCTGTTTTTT.

This clonotype was observed once. No DNA is shown, since the ends of the CDR3 on it are uncertain; the CDR3 is the one TCRdb lists. The CDR3 sequence: CASGGAQNIQYFDTF. The chain uses TRBV9 and TRBJ1-2. Germline-derived CDR1 and CDR2 are SGDLS and YYNGEE. The length of the CDR3 is 15 amino acids, counting both ends.

The chain has TRBV7-2 and TRBJ2-7; D might be TRBD1 or TRBD2, each matching 5 bases. The V end was cut by 3 bases, the J end by 1 base, with 22 bases between. This CDR3 has 18 amino acids. Per the germline V gene, CDR1 is SGHTA and CDR2 is FQGNSA. CDR3 amino acids: CASSLTRGADSRSYEQYV. Written as DNA, the CDR3 is TGTGCCAGCAGCTTGACACGGGGCGCCGACTCCCGTTCCTACGAGCAGTACGTC.

As concerns this clonotype: Relative to the germline gene, one junction end is altered; a read error may explain this. V usage is TRBV7-8 and J usage is TRBJ2-3; TRBD2 matches 10 bases. Germline V gene lookup returns CDR1 SGHVS and CDR2 FQNEAQ. The CDR3 sequence is 13 residues long. CDR3 DNA: TGTGCCAGCGGCTTAGCGGGAGGAGATGCGCCGTATTTT. Residues: CASGLAGGDAPYF.